Shown below are 4 T cell receptor beta chains from a single sample sequenced in a study of CD8 T cells in ankylosing spondylitis. General observations from the study: A TCR beta motif made of under 10 highly homologous variants seemed typical of ankylosing spondylitis blood.

These TCRs are of unknown antigen specificity. MiXCR, applied by TCRdb to the 5' RACE reads, yields one record per CDR3 protein. Found here are more than 650,000 distinct CDR3 sequences, 10% to 15% of them singletons; the top ten hold less than 0.65%. The sample taken for sequencing was blood, either unsorted or a sorted T cell fraction (not recorded which). These receptors originate from a male donor with ankylosing spondylitis.

This clonotype was seen a handful of times. The rearrangement links TRBV28 to TRBJ2-7; 9 positions agree with TRBD2. With V trimmed by 6 bases and J by 2 bases, 11 bases remained unmatched. The CDR3 spans 16 residues. Germline CDR1 MDHEN, CDR2 SYDVKM. Here the CDR3 DNA reads TGTGCCAGCAGAAGTAGCGGGAGCGCCGGCACCTACGAGCAGTACTTC. Translating it yields CASRSSGSAGTYEQYF. Full variable domain (remainder filled in from reference TRBV28 and TRBJ2-7): DVKVTQSSRYLVKRTGEKVFLECVQDMDHENMFWYRQDPGLGLRLIYFSYDVKMKEKGDIPEGYSVSREKKERFSLILESASTNQTSMYLCASRSSGSAGTYEQYFGPGTRLTVT.

The chain links TRBV27 to TRBJ2-7; D remains unclear. V shed 0 bases and J shed 6 bases, with 12 bases lying between them. Germline V gene data show CDR1 as MNHEY and CDR2 as SMNVEV (reference sequence). The CDR3 extends over 14 amino acids. Here the CDR3 reads CASSLSLASLEQYF. The CDR3 DNA is TGTGCCAGCAGTTTATCTCTGGCGTCTCTCGAGCAGTACTTC.

J is TRBJ2-3 and V is TRBV5-1; tentatively, D is TRBD1 or TRBD2 (6 bases each). This CDR3 has 17 amino acids. Germline V lookup: CDR1 SGHRS, CDR2 YFSETQ. The V gene lost 2 bases and the J gene lost 0 bases, with 16 bases spanning the gap. Here the CDR3 reads CASSLTIWGASTDTQYF. The CDR3 region has the DNA TGCGCCAGCAGCTTAACAATTTGGGGGGCGAGCACAGATACGCAGTATTTT.

The rearrangement uses TRBV7-3 and TRBJ1-1, with a tentative D call TRBD1 (6 bases). CDR1 SGHTA and CDR2 FQGTGA come from the germline V gene. The V gene lost 2 bases and the J gene lost 7 bases, with 14 bases spanning the gap. CDR3 length: 14 amino acids. CDR3 protein: CASSLGGQIGEAFF. The CDR3, as DNA: TGTGCCAGCAGCTTAGGCGGACAGATCGGTGAAGCTTTCTTT.